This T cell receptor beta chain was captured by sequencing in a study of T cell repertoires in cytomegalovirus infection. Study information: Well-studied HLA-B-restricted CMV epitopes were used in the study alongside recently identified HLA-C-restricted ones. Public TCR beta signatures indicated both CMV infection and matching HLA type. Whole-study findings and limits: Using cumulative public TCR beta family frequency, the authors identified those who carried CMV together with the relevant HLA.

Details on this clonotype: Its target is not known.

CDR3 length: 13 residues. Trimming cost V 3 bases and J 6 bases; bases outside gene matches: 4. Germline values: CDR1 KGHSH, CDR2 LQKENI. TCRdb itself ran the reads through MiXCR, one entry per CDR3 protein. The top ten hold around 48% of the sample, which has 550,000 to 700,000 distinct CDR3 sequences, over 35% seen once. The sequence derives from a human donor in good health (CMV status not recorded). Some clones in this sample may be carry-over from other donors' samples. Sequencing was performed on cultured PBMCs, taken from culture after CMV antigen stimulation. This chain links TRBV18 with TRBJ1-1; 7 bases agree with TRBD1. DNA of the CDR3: TGTGCCAGCTCACCCACAGGGGTCTCTGAAGCTTTCTTT. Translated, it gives CASSPTGVSEAFF.